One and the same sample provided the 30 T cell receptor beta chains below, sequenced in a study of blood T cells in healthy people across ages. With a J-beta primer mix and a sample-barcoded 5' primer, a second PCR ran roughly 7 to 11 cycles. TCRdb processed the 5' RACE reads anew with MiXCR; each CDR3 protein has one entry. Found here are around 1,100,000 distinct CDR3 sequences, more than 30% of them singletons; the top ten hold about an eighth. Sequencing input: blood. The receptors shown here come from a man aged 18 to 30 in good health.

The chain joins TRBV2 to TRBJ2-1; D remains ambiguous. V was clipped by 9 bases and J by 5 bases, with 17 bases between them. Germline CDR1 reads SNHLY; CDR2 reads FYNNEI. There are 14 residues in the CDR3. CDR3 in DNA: TGTGCCAGTCAAACCGGCGGCAGCAACAATGAGCAGTTCTTC. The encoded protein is CASQTGGSNNEQFF.

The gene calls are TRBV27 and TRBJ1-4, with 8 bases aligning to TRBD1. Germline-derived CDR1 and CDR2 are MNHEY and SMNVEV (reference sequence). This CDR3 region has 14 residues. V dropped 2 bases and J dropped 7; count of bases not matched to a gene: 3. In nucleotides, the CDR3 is TGTGCCAGCAGTTTAATACAGGGGGGTGAAAAACTGTTTTTT. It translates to CASSLIQGGEKLFF. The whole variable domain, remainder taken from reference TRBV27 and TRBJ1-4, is EAQVTQNPRYLITVTGKKLTVTCSQNMNHEYMSWYRQDPGLGLRQIYYSMNVEVTDKGDVPEGYKVSRKEKRNFPLILESPSPNQTSLYFCASSLIQGGEKLFFGSGTQLSVL.

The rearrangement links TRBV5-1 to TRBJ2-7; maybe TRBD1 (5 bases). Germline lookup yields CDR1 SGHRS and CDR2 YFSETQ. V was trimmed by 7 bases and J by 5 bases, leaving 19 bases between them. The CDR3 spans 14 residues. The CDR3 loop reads CASRSSPGSDEQYF. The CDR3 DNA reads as TGCGCCAGCCGTTCTAGTCCAGGGTCTGACGAGCAGTACTTC.

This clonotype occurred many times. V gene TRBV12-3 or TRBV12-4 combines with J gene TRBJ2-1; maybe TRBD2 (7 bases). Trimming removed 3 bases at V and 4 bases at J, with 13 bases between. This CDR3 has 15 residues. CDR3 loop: CASSLGGAGYNEQFF. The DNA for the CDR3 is TGTGCCAGCAGTTTGGGGGGGGCGGGTTACAATGAGCAGTTCTTC.

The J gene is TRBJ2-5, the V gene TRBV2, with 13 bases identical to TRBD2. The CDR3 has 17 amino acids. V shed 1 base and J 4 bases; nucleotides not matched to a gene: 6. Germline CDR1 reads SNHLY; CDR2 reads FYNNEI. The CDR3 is CASSEGGLAGIVETQYF. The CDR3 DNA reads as TGTGCCAGCAGTGAAGGGGGACTAGCGGGGATTGTAGAGACCCAGTACTTC.

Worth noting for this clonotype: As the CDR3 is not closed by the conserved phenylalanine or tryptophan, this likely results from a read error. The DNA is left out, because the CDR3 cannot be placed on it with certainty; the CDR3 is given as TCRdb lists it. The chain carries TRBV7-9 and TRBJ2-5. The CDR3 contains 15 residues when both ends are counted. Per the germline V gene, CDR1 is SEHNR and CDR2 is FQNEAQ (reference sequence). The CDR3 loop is CASSYRPDVGYTFGS.

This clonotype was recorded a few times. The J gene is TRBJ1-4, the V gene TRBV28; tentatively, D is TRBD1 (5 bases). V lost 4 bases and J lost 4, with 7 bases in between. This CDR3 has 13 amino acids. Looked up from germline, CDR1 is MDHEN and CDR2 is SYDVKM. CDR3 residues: CASSSGLNEKLFF. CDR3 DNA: TGTGCCAGCAGTTCGGGACTTAATGAAAAACTGTTTTTT.

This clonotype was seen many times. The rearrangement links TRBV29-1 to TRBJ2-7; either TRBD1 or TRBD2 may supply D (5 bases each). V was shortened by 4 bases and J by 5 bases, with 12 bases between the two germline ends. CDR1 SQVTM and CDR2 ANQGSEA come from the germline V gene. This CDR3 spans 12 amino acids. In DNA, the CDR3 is TGCAGCGTTGTCGGGTCGGGACACGAGCAGTACTTC. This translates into CSVVGSGHEQYF.

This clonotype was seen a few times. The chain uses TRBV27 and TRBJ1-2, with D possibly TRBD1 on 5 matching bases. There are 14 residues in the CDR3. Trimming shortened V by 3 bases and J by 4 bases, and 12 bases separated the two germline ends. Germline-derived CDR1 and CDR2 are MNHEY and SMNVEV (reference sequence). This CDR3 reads CASSFSGGGYGYTF. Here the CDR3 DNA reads TGTGCCAGCAGTTTCTCCGGGGGTGGCTATGGCTACACCTTC.

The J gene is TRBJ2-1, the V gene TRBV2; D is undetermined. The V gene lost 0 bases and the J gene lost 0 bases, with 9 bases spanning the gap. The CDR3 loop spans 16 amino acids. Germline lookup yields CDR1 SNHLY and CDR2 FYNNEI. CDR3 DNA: TGTGCCAGCAGTGAAGCGGGATCCATCTCCTACAATGAGCAGTTCTTC. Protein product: CASSEAGSISYNEQFF.

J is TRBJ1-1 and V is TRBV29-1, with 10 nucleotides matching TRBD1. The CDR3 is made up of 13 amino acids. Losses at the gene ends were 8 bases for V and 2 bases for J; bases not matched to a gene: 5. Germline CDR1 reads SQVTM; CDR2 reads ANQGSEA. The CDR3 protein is CSSGQGENTEAFF. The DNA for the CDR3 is TGCAGCAGCGGACAGGGGGAAAACACTGAAGCTTTCTTT.

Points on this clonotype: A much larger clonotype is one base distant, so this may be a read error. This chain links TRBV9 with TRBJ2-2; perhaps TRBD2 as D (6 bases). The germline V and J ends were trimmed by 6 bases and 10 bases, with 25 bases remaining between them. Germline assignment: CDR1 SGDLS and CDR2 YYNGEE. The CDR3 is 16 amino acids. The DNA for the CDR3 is TGTGCCAGCAACCTATCTGGGAGGCCGGGCGCAGAGGAGCTGTTTTTT. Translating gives CASNLSGRPGAEELFF. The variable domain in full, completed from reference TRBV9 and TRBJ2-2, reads DSGVTQTPKHLITATGQRVTLRCSPRSGDLSVYWYQQSLDQGLQFLIQYYNGEERAKGNILERFSAQQFPDLHSELNLSSLELGDSALYFCASNLSGRPGAEELFFGEGSRLTVL.

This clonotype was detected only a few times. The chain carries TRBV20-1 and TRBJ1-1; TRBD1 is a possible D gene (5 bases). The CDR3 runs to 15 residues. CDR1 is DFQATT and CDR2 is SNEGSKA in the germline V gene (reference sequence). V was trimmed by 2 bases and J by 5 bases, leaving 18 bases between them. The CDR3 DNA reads TGCAGTGCTAGAACCTCGGGGGACGTTCATACTGAAGCTTTCTTT. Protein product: CSARTSGDVHTEAFF.

The CDR3 DNA follows: TGCAGCGTCGCCACCGGGCATGATGGCTACACCTTC. Amino acids: CSVATGHDGYTF. The rearrangement links TRBV29-1 to TRBJ1-2; D uncertain. Trimming removed 6 bases from V and 6 bases from J, with 14 bases in between. The CDR3 loop spans 12 amino acids. Germline CDR1 and CDR2: SQVTM and ANQGSEA.

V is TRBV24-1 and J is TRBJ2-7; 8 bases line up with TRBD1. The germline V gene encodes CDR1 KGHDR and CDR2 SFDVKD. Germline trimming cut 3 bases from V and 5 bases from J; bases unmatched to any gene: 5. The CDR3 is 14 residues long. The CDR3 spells CATSDVDRENEQYF. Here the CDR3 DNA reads TGTGCCACCAGTGATGTGGACAGGGAGAACGAGCAGTACTTC.

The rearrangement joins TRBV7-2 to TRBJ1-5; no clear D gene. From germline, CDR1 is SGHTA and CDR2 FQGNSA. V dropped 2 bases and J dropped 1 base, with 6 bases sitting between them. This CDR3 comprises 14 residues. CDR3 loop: CASSLQSSNQPQHF. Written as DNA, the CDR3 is TGTGCCAGCAGCTTACAGTCAAGCAATCAGCCCCAGCATTTT.

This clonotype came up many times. DNA of the CDR3: TGTGCCAGCAGCGTTACCGAGACTAGCGGAGTTTACAATGAGCAGTTCTTC. Amino acid sequence: CASSVTETSGVYNEQFF. The J gene is TRBJ2-1, the V gene TRBV9; the match to TRBD2 covers 9 bases. V dropped 2 bases and J dropped 4; count of bases not matched to a gene: 10. The CDR3 has 17 amino acids. Germline lookup yields CDR1 SGDLS and CDR2 YYNGEE.

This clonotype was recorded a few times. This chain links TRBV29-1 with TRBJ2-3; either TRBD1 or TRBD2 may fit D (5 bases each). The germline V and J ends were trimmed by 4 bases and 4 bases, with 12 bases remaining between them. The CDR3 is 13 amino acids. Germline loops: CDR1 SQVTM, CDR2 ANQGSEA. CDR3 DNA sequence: TGCAGCGTTGTGCCCTGGGACGCAGATACGCAGTATTTT. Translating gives CSVVPWDADTQYF.

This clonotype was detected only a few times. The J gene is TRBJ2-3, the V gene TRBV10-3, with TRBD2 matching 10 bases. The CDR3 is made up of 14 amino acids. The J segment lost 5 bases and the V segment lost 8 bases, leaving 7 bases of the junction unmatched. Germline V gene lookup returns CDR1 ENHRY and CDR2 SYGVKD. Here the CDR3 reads CAIGAGGRGDTQYF. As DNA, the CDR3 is TGTGCCATCGGAGCGGGGGGGCGCGGAGATACGCAGTATTTT.

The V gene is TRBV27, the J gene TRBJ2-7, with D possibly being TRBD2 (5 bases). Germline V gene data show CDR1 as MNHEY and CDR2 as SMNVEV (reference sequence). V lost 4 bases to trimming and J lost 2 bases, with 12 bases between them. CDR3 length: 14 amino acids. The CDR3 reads CASSSIGEPYEQYF. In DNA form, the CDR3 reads TGTGCCAGCAGTTCGATCGGGGAGCCCTACGAGCAGTACTTC.

The CDR3 loop reads CASSVPDAKNIQYF. CDR3 DNA sequence: TGTGCCAGCAGCGTCCCGGATGCCAAAAACATTCAGTACTTC. The chain has TRBV9 and TRBJ2-4; D remains unclear. This CDR3 region has 14 residues. V gave up 2 bases and J gave up 1 base, with 7 bases separating them. Germline loops: CDR1 SGDLS, CDR2 YYNGEE.

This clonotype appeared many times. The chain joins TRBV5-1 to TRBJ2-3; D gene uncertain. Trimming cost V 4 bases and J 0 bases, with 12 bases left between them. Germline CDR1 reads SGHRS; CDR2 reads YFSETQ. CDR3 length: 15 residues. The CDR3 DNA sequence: TGCGCCAGCAGCGTATCAGGAACTAGCACAGATACGCAGTATTTT. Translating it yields CASSVSGTSTDTQYF. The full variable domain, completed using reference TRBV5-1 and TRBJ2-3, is KAGVTQTPRYLIKTRGQQVTLSCSPISGHRSVSWYQQTPGQGLQFLFEYFSETQRNKGNFPGRFSGRQFSNSRSEMNVSTLELGDSALYLCASSVSGTSTDTQYFGPGTRLTVL.

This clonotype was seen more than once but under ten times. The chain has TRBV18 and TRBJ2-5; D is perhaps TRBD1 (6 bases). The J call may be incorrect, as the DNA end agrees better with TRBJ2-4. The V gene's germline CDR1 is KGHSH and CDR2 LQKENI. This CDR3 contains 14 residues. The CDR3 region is CASSPMGATYIQYF. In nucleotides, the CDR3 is TGTGCCAGCTCACCAATGGGGGCTACGTACATTCAGTACTTC.

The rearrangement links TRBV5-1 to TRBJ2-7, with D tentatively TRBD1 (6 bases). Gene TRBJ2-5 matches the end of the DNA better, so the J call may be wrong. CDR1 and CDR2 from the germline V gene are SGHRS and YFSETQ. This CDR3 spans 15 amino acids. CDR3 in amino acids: CASSLLQGRGETQYF. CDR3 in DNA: TGCGCCAGCAGCTTGTTACAGGGTCGAGGTGAGACCCAGTACTTC.

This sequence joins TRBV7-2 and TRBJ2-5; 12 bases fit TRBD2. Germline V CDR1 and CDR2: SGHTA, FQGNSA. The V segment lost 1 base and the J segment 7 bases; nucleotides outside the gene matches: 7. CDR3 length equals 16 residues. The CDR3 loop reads CASSLVLAGGLGTQYF. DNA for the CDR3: TGTGCCAGCAGCTTAGTGCTAGCGGGGGGGCTGGGGACCCAGTACTTC.

CDR3 loop: CASSLVVGQTYGYTF. The CDR3 DNA sequence: TGCGCCAGCAGCTTGGTGGTCGGGCAGACTTATGGCTACACCTTC. The chain is built from TRBV5-1 and TRBJ1-2, with D unclear. Germline CDR1 SGHRS, CDR2 YFSETQ. Trimming cost V 0 bases and J 5 bases, with 14 bases left between them. The CDR3 covers 15 residues.

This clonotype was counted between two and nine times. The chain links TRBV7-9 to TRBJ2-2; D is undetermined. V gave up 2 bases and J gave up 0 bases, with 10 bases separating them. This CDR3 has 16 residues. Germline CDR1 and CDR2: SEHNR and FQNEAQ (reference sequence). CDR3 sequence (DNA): TGTGCCAGCAGCTTAAGTGCGGCGGCGAACACCGGGGAGCTGTTTTTT. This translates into CASSLSAAANTGELFF.

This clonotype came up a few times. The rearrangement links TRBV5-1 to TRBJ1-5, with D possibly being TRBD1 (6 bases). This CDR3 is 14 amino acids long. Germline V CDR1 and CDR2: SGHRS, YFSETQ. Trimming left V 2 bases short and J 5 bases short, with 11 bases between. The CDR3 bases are TGCGCCAGCAGCTTATCAGGGGACGATCAGCCCCAGCATTTT. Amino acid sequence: CASSLSGDDQPQHF.

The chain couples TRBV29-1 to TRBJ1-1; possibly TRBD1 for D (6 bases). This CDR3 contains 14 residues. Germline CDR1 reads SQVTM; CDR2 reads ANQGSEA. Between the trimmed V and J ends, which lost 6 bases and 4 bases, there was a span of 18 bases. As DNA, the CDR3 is TGCAGCGTCTTGATACAGGGCCTTATCACTGAAGCTTTCTTT. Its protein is CSVLIQGLITEAFF. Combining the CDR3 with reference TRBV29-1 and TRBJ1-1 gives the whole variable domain SAVISQKPSRDICQRGTSLTIQCQVDSQVTMMFWYRQQPGQSLTLIATANQGSEATYESGFVIDKFPISRPNLTFSTLTVSNMSPEDSSIYLCSVLIQGLITEAFFGQGTRLTVV.

The DNA for the CDR3 is TGTGCCAGCAGCCAGATCGACCCAGATACGCAGTATTTT. Amino acids: CASSQIDPDTQYF. This chain connects TRBV3-1 to TRBJ2-3; D is undetermined. V dropped 3 bases and J dropped 4 bases, with 8 bases sitting between them. The V gene's germline CDR1 is LGHDT and CDR2 YNNKEL (reference sequence). The CDR3 contains 13 residues.